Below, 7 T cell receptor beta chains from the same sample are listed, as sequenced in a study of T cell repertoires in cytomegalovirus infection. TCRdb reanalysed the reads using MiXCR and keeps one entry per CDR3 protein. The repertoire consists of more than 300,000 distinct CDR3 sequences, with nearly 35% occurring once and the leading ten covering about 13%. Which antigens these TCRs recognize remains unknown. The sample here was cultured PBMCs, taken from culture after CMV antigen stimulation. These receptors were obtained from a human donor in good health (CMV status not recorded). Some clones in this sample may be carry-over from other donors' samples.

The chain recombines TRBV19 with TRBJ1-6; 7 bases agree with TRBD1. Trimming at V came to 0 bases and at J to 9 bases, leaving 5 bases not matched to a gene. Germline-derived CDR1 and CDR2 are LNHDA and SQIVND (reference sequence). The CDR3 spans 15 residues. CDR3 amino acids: CASSIEDRESSPLHF. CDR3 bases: TGTGCCAGTAGTATAGAAGACAGGGAGTCTTCACCCCTCCACTTT.

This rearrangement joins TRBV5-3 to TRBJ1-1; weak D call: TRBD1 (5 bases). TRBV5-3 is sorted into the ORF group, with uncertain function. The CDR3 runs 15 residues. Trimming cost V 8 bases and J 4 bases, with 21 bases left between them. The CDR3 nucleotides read TGTGCCAGCAGCCTAGGTGGGGGAACCGGCACTGAAGCTTTCTTT. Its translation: CASSLGGGTGTEAFF.

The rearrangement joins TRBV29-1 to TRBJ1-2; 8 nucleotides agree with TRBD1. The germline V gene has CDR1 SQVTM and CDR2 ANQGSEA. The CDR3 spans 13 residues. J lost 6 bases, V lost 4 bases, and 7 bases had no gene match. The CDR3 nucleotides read TGCAGCGTTGGAGGACAGGGCGTCGATGGCTACACCTTC. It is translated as CSVGGQGVDGYTF.

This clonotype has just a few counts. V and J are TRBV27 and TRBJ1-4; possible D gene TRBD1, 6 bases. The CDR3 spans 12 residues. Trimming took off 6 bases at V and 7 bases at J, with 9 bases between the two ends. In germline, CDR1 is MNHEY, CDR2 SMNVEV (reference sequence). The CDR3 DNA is TGTGCCAGCAGACAGGGAGTTGAAAAACTGTTTTTT. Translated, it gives CASRQGVEKLFF.

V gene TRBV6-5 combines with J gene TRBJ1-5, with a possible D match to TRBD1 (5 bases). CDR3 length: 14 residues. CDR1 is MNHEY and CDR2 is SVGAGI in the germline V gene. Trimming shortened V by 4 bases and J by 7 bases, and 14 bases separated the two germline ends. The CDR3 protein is CASSSSGTAQPQHF. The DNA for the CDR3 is TGTGCCAGCAGTTCCTCCGGGACCGCGCAGCCCCAGCATTTT.

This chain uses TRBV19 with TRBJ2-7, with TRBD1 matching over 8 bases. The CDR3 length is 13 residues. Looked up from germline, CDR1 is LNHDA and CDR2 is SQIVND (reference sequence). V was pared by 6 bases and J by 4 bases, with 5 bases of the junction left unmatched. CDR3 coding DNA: TGTGCCAGTAGGGACAGGGAAGGATACGAGCAGTACTTC. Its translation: CASRDREGYEQYF.

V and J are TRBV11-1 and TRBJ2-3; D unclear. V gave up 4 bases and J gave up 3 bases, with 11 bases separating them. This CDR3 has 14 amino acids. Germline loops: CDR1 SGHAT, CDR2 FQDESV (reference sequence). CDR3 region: CASSWAAETDTQYF. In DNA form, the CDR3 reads TGTGCCAGCAGCTGGGCGGCGGAAACAGATACGCAGTATTTT.